The entry that follows covers one T cell receptor beta chain sequence. The entry originates in a study of blood T cell repertoires in COVID-19. Study-wide context: The samples span acute and convalescent COVID-19 from the United States, Italy and Spain. PBMCs, B-cell-depleted T cells, or T cells were the source of the cDNA or gDNA that made up the material.

Clones were read by immunoSEQ multiplex PCR, and TCRdb kept only the in-frame ones, dropping some. The table shows approximately 270,000 clones, with roughly 88% occurring only once. This receptor was taken from a human donor with COVID-19, enrolled during active disease. The donor label of this sample is uncertain. The specimen sequenced was peripheral blood.

The CDR3: CASSYQVNNIQYF. Written as DNA, the CDR3 is TGTGCCAGCAGTTACCAGGTCAACAACATTCAGTACTTC. The chain uses TRBV6-2 or TRBV6-3 and TRBJ2-4; no clear D gene. Germline loops: CDR1 MNHEY, CDR2 SVGEGT. The V end lost 2 bases, the J end lost 7 bases, and 9 bases lay between the germline ends. This CDR3 has 13 residues.